This TCR beta chain was identified in a study of cytomegalovirus exposure and HLA in healthy donors. Whole-study results and caveats: A later analysis revealed that TCR association rates differed between HLA loci, peaking at DRB1 and bottoming out at HLA-C.

This clone was detected a few times. Its specificity is unknown. Trimming stripped 7 bases from V and 5 bases from J, with 12 bases between. Looked up from germline, CDR1 is MNHNY and CDR2 is SVGAGI (reference sequence). The length of the CDR3 is 12 residues. It was with 60 Vbeta and 13 Jbeta primers that the PCR ran. Sequenced by immunoSEQ multiplex PCR; TCRdb stores in-frame clones only, minus some. The sample contains roughly 170,000 clones, roughly 82% of which appear only once. The receptor comes from a girl aged 2-15 years in good health and CMV-seropositive. The chain employs TRBV6-6 and TRBJ2-7; possible D gene TRBD1, 6 bases. The sequenced sample consisted of PBMCs. The CDR3 here is CASKPTGHEQYF. CDR3 coding DNA: TGTGCCAGCAAACCTACAGGGCACGAGCAGTACTTC.